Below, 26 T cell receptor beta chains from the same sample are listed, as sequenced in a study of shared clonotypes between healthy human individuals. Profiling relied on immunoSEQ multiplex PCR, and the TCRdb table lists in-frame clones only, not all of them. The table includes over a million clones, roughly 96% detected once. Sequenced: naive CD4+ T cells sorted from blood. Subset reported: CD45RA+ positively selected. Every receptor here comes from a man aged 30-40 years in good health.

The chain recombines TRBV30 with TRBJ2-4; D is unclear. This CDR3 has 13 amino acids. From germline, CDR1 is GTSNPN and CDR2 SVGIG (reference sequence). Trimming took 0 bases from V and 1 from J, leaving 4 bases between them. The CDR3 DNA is TGTGCCTGGAGTGTCGGCGCCAAAAACATTCAGTACTTC. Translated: CAWSVGAKNIQYF.

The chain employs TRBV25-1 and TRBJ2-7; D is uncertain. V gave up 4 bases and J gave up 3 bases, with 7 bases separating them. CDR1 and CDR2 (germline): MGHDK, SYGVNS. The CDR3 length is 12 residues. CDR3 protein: CASSAGFYEQYF. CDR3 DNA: TGTGCCAGCAGTGCCGGGTTCTACGAGCAGTACTTC.

The CDR3 bases are TGTGCCAGCATCAGACTTGTGAGGGACAGAAGCTCCTACGAGCAGTACTTC. It encodes CASIRLVRDRSSYEQYF. The chain links TRBV21-1 to TRBJ2-7; the table's D call, TRBD1, was not checked against the DNA. TRBV21-1 is termed a pseudogene. The CDR3 totals 17 residues.

The CDR3 loop reads CASSLLAGGNTDTQYF. CDR3 nucleotide sequence: TGCGCCAGCAGCTTGCTAGCGGGAGGGAACACAGATACGCAGTATTTT. V is TRBV5-1 and J is TRBJ2-3; 12 positions match TRBD2. Germline V lookup: CDR1 SGHRS, CDR2 YFSETQ. The J segment lost 2 bases and the V segment lost 1 base, leaving 2 bases of the junction unmatched. The CDR3 extends over 16 amino acids.

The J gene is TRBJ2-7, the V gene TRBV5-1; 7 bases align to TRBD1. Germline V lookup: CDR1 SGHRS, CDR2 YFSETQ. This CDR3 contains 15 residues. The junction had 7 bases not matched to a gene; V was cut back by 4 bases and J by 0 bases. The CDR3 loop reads CASSEPGQSSYEQYF. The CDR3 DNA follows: TGCGCCAGCAGCGAGCCGGGACAGTCCTCCTACGAGCAGTACTTC.

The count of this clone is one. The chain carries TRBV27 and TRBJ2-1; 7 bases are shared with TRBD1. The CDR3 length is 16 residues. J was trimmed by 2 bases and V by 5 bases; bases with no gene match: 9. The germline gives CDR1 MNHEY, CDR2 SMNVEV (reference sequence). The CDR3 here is CASSQTGTYPYNEQFF. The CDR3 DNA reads TGTGCCAGCAGTCAGACAGGGACCTACCCCTACAATGAGCAGTTCTTC.

CDR3: CASSSGQGAMGQPQHF. For the CDR3, the DNA is TGTGCCAGCAGTTCGGGACAGGGGGCGATGGGTCAGCCCCAGCATTTT. The V and J genes are TRBV28 and TRBJ1-5; 12 bases agree with TRBD1. CDR1 MDHEN and CDR2 SYDVKM come from the germline V gene. V lost 4 bases, J lost 6 bases, and 7 bases stayed unmatched. CDR3 length equals 16 residues.

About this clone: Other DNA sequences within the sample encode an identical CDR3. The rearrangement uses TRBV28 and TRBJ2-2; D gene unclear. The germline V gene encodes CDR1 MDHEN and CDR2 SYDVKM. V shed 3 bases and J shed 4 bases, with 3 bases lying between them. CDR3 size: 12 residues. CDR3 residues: CASSLLTGELFF. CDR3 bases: TGTGCCAGCAGTTTGCTCACCGGGGAGCTGTTTTTT.

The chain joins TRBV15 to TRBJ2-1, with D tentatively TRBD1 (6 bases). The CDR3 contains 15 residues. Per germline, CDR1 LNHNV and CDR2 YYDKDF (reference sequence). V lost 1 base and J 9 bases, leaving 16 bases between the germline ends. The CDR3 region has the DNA TGTGCCACCAGCAGAGTAGGAGACAGGTCGGGTGAGCAGTTCTTC. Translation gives CATSRVGDRSGEQFF.

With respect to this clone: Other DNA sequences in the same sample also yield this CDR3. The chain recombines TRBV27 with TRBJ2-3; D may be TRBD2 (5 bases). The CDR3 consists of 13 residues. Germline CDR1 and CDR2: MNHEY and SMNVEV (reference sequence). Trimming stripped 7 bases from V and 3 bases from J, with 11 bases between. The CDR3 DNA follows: TGTGCCAGCACCCTACTAGGGACAGATACGCAGTATTTT. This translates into CASTLLGTDTQYF.

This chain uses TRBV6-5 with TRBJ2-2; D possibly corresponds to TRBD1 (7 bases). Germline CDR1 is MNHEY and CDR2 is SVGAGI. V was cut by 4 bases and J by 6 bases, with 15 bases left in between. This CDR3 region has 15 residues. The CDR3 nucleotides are TGTGCCAGCAGTTCCCCTCAGGGGGGTTCCGGGGAGCTGTTTTTT. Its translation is CASSSPQGGSGELFF.

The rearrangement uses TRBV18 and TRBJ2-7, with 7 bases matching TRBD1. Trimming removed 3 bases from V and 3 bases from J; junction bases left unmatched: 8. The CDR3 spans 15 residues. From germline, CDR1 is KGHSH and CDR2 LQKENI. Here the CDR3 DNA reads TGTGCCAGCTCACCGCCAGGGGGAGTTAGCTACGAGCAGTACTTC. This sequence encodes CASSPPGGVSYEQYF.

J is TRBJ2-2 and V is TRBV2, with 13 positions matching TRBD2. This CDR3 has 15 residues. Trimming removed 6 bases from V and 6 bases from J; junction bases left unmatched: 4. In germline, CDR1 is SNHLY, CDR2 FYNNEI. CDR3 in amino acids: CASRGGLAGAGELFF. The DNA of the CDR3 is TGTGCCAGCAGGGGAGGACTAGCGGGAGCCGGGGAGCTGTTTTTT.

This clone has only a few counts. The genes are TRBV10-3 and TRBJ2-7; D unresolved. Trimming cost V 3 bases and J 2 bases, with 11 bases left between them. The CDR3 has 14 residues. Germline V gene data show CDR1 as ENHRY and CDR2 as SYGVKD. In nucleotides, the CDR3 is TGTGCCATCAGTGATGGGCCTGGGGCCTACGAGCAGTACTTC. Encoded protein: CAISDGPGAYEQYF.

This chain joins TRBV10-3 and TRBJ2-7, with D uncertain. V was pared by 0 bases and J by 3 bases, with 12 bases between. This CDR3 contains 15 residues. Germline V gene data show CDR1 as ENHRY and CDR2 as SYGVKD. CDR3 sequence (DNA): TGTGCCATCAGTGAGTCGGGCGGAAAAAACTACGAGCAGTACTTC. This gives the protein CAISESGGKNYEQYF.

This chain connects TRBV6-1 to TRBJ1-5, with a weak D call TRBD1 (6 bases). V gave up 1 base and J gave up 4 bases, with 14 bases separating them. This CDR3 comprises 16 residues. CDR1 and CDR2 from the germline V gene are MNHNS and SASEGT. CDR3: CASSEVPGQTNQPQHF. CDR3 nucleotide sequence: TGTGCCAGCAGTGAAGTTCCCGGACAGACGAATCAGCCCCAGCATTTT.

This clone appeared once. CDR3 DNA: TGTGCCAGCAGCCCATGGTCGTCCTTCGATGAGCAGTTCTTC. Translation: CASSPWSSFDEQFF. The chain joins TRBV5-4 to TRBJ2-1; D uncertain. Germline CDR1 reads SGHNT; CDR2 reads YYREEE (reference sequence). This CDR3 has 14 amino acids. Trimming removed 4 bases at V and 8 bases at J, with 16 bases between.

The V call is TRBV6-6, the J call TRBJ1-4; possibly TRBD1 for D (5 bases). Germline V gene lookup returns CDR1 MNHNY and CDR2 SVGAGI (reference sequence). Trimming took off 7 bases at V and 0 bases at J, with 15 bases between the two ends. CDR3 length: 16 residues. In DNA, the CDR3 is TGTGCCAGCACCCGGGGCGCTTGGTCAACTAATGAAAAACTGTTTTTT. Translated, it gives CASTRGAWSTNEKLFF.

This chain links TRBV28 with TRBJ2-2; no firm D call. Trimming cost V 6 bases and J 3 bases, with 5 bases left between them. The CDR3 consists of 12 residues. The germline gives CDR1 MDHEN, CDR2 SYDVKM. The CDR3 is CASRRHTGELFF. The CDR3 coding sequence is TGTGCCAGCAGGAGACACACCGGGGAGCTGTTTTTT.

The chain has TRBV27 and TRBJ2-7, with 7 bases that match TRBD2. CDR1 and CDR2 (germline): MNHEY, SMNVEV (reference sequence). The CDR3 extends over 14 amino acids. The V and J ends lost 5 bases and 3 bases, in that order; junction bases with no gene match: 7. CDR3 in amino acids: CASSRPGRGYEQYF. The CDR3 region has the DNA TGTGCCAGCAGTCGCCCAGGGAGGGGCTACGAGCAGTACTTC.

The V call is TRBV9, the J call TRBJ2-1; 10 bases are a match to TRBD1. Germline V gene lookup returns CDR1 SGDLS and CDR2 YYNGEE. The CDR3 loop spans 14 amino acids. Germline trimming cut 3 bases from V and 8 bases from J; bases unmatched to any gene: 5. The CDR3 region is CASSAQTGGYEQFF. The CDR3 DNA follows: TGTGCCAGCAGCGCCCAGACAGGGGGCTATGAGCAGTTCTTC. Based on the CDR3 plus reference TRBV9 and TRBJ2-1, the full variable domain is DSGVTQTPKHLITATGQRVTLRCSPRSGDLSVYWYQQSLDQGLQFLIQYYNGEERAKGNILERFSAQQFPDLHSELNLSSLELGDSALYFCASSAQTGGYEQFFGPGTRLTVL.

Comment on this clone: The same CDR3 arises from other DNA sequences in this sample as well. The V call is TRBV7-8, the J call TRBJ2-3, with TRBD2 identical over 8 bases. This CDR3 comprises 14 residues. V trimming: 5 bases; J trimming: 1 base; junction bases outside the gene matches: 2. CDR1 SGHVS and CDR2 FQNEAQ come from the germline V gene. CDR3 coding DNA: TGTGCCAGCAGCCTGACTAGCGGCACAGATACGCAGTATTTT. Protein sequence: CASSLTSGTDTQYF.

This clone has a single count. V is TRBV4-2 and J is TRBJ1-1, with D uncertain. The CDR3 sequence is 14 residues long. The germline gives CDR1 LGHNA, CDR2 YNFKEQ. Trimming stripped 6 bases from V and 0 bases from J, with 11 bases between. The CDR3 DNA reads TGTGCCAGCAGTCTTACCGGCCTGAACACTGAAGCTTTCTTT. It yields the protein CASSLTGLNTEAFF.

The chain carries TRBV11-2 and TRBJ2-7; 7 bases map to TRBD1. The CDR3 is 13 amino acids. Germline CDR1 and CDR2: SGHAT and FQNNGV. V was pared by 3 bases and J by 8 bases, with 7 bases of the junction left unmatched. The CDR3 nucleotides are TGTGCCAGCAGCTTGACGTCGGGACAGAAGCAGTACTTC. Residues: CASSLTSGQKQYF.

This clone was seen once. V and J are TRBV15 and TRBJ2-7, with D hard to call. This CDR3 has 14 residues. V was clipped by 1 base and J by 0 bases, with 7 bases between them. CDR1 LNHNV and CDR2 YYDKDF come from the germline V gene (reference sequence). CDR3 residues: CATSRGAYSYEQYF. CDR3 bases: TGTGCCACCAGCAGAGGAGCGTACTCCTACGAGCAGTACTTC.

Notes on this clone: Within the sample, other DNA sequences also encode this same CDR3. CDR3 DNA: TGTGCCAGCAGTTCGACAGGAGCTGGGGCCAACGTCCTGACTTTC. Protein product: CASSSTGAGANVLTF. V is TRBV28 and J is TRBJ2-6, with D tentatively TRBD1 (6 bases). Trimming stripped 4 bases from V and 2 bases from J, with 9 bases between. CDR3 length: 15 amino acids. Germline CDR1 and CDR2: MDHEN and SYDVKM.